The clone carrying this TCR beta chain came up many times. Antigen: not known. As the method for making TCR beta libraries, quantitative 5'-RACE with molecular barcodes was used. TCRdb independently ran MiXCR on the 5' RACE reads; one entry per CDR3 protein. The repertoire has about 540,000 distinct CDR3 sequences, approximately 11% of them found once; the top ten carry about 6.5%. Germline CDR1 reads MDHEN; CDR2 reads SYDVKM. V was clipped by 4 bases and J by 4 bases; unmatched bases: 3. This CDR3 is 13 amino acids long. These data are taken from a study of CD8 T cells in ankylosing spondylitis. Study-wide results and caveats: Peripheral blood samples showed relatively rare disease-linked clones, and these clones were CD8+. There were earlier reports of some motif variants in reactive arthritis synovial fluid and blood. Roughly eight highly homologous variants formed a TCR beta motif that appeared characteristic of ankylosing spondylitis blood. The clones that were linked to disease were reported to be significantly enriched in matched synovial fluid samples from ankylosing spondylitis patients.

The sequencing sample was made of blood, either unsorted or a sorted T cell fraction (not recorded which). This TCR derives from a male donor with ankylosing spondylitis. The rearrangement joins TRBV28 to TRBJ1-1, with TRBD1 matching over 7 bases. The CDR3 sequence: CASSSGGFTEAFF. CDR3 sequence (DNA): TGTGCCAGCAGTTCAGGGGGTTTCACTGAAGCTTTCTTT. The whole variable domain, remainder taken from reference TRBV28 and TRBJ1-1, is DVKVTQSSRYLVKRTGEKVFLECVQDMDHENMFWYRQDPGLGLRLIYFSYDVKMKEKGDIPEGYSVSREKKERFSLILESASTNQTSMYLCASSSGGFTEAFFGQGTRLTVV.